This TCR beta chain came from a study of T-cell reconstitution after alpha-beta-depleted transplantation in children. Broader study findings: T cells produced anew were the main source of T-cell counts and diversity one year after transplant. About two months after transplant, alpha-beta T cells reportedly came from several hundred expanded graft clones. The origin of high day-60 TCRbeta diversity in some patients lay in surviving recipient T cells and thymic progenitors.

Comments on this clonotype: Antigen unknown.

Unique molecular identifiers were incorporated into the prepared TCRbeta library. TCRdb reprocessed the PCR reads via MiXCR and lists one record per CDR3 protein. Of about 870,000 distinct CDR3 sequences listed, 15% to 20% are singletons. Specimen: PBMCs, mostly from graft donor cells, collected 360 days after TCRalphabeta/CD19-depleted stem cell transplant. The TCR originated in a male patient between 10 and 17 years old who had a stem cell transplant for acute lymphoblastic leukemia, so the T cells may come from the graft donor.

CDR3 amino acids: CASSLARQGKGNEQYF. Here the CDR3 DNA reads TGTGCCAGCAGCTTAGCGCGACAGGGGAAAGGCAACGAGCAGTACTTC. V usage is TRBV7-9 and J usage is TRBJ2-7; TRBD1 agrees at 8 bases. Germline V gives CDR1 SEHNR, CDR2 FQNEAQ (reference sequence). V shed 0 bases and J 5 bases; nucleotides not matched to a gene: 9. The CDR3 contains 16 residues.